This TCR beta chain comes out of a study of OX40 agonist ivuxolimab in advanced cancers. On this clone itself: Its antigen is unknown.

Repertoires were generated with immunoSEQ multiplex PCR, while TCRdb's copy carries only in-frame clones and drops some. The table lists approximately 71,000 clones, roughly four fifths of them singletons. V shed 0 bases and J shed 4 bases, with 18 bases lying between them. This CDR3 region has 17 residues. Germline V CDR1 and CDR2: MGHRA, YSYEKL. Study-level findings and limits: In a subset of nonresponders, normalized T-cell clonal expansion was also low. The study found among the lowest clonal expansion in partial responders at 0.1-3.0 mg/kg. CD8+ T cells averaged more expanded clones than CD4+.

The sequence was collected from an adult with an advanced solid tumor such as melanoma, head and neck, liver or kidney cancer. The chain combines TRBV4-1 with TRBJ2-5; maybe TRBD1 (5 bases). The sequencing here drew on CD4+ or CD8+ T cells sorted from blood, taken in a trial of the OX40 agonist ivuxolimab. CDR3 protein: CASSQEGLGSTRETQYF. Here the CDR3 DNA reads TGCGCCAGCAGCCAAGAGGGGCTCGGCAGTACAAGAGAGACCCAGTACTTC.